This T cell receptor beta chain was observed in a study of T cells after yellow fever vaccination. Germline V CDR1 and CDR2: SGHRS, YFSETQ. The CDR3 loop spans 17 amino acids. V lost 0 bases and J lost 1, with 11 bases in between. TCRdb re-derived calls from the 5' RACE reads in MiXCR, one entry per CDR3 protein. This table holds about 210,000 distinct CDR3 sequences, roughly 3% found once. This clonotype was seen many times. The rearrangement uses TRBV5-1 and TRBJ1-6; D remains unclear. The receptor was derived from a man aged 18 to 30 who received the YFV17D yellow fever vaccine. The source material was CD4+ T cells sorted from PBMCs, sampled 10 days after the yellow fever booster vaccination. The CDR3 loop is CASSLDEGGSYNSPLHF. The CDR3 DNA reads TGCGCCAGCAGCTTGGATGAGGGTGGGTCCTATAATTCACCCCTCCACTTT.